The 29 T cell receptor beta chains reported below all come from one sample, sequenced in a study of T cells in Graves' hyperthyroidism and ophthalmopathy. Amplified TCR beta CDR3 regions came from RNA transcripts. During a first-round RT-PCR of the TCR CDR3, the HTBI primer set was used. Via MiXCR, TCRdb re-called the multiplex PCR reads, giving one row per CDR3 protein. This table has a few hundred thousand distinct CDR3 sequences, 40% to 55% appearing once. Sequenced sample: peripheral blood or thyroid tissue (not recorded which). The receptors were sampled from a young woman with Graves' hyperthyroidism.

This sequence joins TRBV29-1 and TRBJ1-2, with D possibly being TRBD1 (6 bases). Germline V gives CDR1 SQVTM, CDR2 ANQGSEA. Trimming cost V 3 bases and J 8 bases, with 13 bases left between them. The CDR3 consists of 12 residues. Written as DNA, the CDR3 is TGCAGCGTTGAGGGGGCGCGAAAAGGCTACACCTTC. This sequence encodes CSVEGARKGYTF.

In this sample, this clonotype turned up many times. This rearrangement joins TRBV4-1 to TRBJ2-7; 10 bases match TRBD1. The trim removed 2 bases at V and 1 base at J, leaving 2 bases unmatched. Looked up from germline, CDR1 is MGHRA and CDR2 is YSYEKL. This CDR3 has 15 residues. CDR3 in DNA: TGCGCCAGCAGCCAACGGGACAGGGGTTCCTACGAGCAGTACTTC. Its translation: CASSQRDRGSYEQYF.

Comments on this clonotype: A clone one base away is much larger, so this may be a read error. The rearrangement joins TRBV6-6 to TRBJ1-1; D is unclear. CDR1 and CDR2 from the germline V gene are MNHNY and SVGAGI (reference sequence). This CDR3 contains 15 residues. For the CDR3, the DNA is TGTGCCAGCAGAACCACCCCGACAACCAACACTGAATCTTTCTTT. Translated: CASRTTPTTNTESFF.

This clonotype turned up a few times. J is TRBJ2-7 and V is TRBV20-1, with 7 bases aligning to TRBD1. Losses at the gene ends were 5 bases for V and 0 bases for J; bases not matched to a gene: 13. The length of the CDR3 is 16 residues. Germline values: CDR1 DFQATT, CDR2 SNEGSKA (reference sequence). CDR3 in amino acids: CSAGDSARLSSYEQYF. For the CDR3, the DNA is TGCAGTGCTGGGGACAGCGCGCGGCTAAGCTCCTACGAGCAGTACTTC.

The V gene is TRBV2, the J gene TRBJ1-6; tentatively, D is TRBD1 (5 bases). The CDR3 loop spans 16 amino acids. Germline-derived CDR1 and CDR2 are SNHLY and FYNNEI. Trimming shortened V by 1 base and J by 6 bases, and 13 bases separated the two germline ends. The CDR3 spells CASSEDRQGANSPLHF. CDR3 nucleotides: TGTGCCAGCAGTGAAGATAGGCAGGGAGCTAATTCACCCCTCCACTTT.

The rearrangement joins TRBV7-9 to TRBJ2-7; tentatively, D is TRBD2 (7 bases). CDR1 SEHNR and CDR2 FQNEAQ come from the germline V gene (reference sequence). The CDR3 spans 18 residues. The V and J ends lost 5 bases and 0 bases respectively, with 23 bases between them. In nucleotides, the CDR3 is TGTGCCAGCAGCCAGGGGCGGGGAGGGGGGGCCAACTCCTACGAGCAGTACTTC. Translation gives CASSQGRGGGANSYEQYF.

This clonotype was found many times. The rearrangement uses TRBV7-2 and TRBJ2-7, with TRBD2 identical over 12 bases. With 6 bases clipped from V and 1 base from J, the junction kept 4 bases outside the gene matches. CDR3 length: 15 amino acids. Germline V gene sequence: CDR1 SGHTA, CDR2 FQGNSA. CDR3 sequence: CASSPTSGSSYEQYF. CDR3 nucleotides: TGTGCCAGCAGTCCGACTAGCGGGAGTTCCTACGAGCAGTACTTC.

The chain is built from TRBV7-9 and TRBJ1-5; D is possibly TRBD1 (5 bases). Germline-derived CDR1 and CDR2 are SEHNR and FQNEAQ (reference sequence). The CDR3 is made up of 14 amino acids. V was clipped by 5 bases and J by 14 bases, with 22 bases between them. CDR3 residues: CASSPGLAGTYEHF. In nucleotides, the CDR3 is TGTGCCAGCAGCCCGGGACTAGCGGGAACCTACGAGCATTTT.

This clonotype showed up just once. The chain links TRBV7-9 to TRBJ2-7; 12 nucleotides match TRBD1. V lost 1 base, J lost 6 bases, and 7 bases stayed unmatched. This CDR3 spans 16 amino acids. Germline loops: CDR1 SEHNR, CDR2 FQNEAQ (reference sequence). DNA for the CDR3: TGTGCCAGCAGCTTAGGCTCCGGGACAGGGGGCATCGAGCAGTACTTC. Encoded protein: CASSLGSGTGGIEQYF.

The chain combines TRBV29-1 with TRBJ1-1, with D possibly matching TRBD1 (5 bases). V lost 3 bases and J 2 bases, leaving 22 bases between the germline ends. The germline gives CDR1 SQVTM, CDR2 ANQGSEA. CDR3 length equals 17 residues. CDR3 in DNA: TGCAGCGTTGAGAGTAGGGGCCGGGGGTCTGGAAACACTGAAGCTTTCTTT. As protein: CSVESRGRGSGNTEAFF.

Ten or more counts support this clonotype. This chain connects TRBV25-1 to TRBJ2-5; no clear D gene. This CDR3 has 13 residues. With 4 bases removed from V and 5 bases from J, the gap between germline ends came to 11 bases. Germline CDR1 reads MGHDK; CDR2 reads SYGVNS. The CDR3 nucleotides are TGTGCCAGCAGTGGACTTTCAAGGGAGACCCAGTACTTC. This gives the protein CASSGLSRETQYF.

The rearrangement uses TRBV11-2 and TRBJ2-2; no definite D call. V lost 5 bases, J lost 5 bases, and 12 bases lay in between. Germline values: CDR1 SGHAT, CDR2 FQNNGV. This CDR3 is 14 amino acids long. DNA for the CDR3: TGTGCCAGCAGCCATAAGGGTTGGACCGGGGAGCTGTTTTTT. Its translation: CASSHKGWTGELFF.

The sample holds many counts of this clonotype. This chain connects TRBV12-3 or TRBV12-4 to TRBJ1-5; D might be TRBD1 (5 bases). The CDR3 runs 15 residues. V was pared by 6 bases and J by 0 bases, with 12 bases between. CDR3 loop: CASSPRGASNQPQHF. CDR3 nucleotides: TGTGCCAGCAGCCCAAGAGGGGCTAGCAATCAGCCCCAGCATTTT.

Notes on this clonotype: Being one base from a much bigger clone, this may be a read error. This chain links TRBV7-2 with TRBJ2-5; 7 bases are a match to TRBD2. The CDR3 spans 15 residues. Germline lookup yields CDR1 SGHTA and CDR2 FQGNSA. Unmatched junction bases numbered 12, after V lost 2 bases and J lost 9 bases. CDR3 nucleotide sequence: TGTGCCAGCAGCTTAATAGGGGACTACAAGAGACCCCAGTACTTC. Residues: CASSLIGDYKRPQYF.

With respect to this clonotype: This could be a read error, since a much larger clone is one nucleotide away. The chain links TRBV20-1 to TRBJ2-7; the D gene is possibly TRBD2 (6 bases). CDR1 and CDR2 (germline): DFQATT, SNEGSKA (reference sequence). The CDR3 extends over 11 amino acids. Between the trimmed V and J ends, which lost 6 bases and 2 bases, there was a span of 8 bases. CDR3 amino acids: CSAGSPYEQYF. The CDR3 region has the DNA TGCAGTGCCGGGAGCCCCTACGAGCAGTACTTC.

CDR3 protein: CASSRTGSSPLHF. The DNA for the CDR3 is TGTGCCAGCAGTAGGACAGGGTCTTCACCCCTCCACTTT. The chain has TRBV2 and TRBJ1-6, with 8 bases that match TRBD1. The CDR3 contains 13 residues. J was trimmed by 9 bases and V by 5 bases; bases with no gene match: 3. The V gene's germline CDR1 is SNHLY and CDR2 FYNNEI.

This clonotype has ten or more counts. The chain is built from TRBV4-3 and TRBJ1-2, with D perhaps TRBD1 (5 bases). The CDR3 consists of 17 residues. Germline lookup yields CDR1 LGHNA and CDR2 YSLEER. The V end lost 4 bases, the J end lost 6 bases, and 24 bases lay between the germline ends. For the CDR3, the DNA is TGCGCCAGCAGCCTAACCTCAGGAGGCAGGACAATCGATGGCTACACCTTC. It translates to CASSLTSGGRTIDGYTF.

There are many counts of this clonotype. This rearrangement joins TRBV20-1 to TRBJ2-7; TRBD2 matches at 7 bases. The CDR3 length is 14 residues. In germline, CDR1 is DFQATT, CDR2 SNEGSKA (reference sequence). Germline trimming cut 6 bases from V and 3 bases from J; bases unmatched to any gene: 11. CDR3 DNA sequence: TGCAGTGCCCCACCAGGCGGGAGTGGCTACGAGCAGTACTTC. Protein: CSAPPGGSGYEQYF.

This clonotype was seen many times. CDR3 DNA: TGTGCCAGCAGCCCCCTGGGATACCAAGAGACCCAGTACTTC. Protein sequence: CASSPLGYQETQYF. The V gene is TRBV7-9, the J gene TRBJ2-5; D remains unclear. The CDR3 totals 14 residues. Trimming took off 5 bases at V and 0 bases at J, with 10 bases between the two ends. The germline V gene encodes CDR1 SEHNR and CDR2 FQNEAQ (reference sequence).

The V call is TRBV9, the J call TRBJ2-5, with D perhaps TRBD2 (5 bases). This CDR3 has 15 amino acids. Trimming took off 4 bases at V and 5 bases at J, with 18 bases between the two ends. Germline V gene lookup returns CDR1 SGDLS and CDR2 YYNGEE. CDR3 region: CASSPHGIGQETQYF. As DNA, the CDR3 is TGTGCCAGCAGCCCACACGGGATAGGTCAGGAGACCCAGTACTTC.

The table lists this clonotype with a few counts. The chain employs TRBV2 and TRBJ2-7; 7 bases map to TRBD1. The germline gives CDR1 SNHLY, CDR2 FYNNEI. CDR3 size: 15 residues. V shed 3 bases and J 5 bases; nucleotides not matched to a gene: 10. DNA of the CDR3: TGTGCCAGCAGTGAGAGGGGGCAGGGTCTAGACGAGCAGTACTTC. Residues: CASSERGQGLDEQYF. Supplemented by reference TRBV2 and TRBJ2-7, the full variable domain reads EPEVTQTPSHQVTQMGQEVILRCVPISNHLYFYWYRQILGQKVEFLVSFYNNEISEKSEIFDDQFSVERPDGSNFTLKIRSTKLEDSAMYFCASSERGQGLDEQYFGPGTRLTVT.

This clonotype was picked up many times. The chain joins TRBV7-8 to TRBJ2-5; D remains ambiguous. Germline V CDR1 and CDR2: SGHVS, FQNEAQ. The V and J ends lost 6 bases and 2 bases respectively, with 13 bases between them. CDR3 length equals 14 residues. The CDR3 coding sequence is TGTGCCAGCAGTCACGGACGGTTACAAGAGACCCAGTACTTC. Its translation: CASSHGRLQETQYF.

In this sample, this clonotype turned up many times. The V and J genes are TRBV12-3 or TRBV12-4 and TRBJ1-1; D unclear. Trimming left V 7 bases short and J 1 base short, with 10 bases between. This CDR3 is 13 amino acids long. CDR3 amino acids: CASTPDGNTEAFF. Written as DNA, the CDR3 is TGTGCCAGCACCCCGGACGGGAACACTGAAGCTTTCTTT.

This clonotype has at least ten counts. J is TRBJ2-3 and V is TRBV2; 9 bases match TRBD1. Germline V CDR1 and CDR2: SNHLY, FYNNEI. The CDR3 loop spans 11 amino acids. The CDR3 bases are TGTTCCGGGACAGGGACTGATACGCAGTATTTT. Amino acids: CSGTGTDTQYF.

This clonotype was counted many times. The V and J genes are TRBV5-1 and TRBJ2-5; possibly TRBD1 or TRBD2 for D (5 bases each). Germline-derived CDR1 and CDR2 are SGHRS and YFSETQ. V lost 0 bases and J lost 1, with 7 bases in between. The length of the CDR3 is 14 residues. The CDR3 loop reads CASSLGDGQETQYF. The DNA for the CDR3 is TGCGCCAGCAGCTTGGGGGACGGCCAAGAGACCCAGTACTTC. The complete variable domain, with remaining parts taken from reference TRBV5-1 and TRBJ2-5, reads KAGVTQTPRYLIKTRGQQVTLSCSPISGHRSVSWYQQTPGQGLQFLFEYFSETQRNKGNFPGRFSGRQFSNSRSEMNVSTLELGDSALYLCASSLGDGQETQYFGPGTRLLVL.

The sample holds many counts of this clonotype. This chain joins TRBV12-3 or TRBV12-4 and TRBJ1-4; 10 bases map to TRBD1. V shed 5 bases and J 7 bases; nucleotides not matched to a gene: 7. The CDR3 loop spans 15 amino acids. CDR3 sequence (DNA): TGTGCCAGCAGTCAAGACAGGGGGCAGATTGAAAAACTGTTTTTT. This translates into CASSQDRGQIEKLFF.

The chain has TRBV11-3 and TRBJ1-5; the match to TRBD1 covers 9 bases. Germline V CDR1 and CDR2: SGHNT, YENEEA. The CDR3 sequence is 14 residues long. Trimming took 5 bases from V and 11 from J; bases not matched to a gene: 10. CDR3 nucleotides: TGTGCCAGCAGCACCTTGACAGGGGGACAGACCCAGCATTTT. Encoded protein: CASSTLTGGQTQHF.

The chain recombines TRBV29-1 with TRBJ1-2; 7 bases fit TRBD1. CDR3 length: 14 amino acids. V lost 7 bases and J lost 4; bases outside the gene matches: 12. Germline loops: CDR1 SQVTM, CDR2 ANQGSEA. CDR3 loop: CSAPDRGPSYGYTF. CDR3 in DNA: TGCAGCGCCCCGGATAGGGGGCCGTCCTATGGCTACACCTTC.

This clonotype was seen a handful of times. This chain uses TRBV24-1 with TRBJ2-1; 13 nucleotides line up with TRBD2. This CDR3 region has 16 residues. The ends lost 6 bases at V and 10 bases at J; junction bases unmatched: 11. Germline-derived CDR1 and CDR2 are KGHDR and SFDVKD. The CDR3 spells CATSTTGTSGTWEQFF. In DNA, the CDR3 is TGTGCCACCAGTACCACCGGGACTAGCGGGACTTGGGAGCAGTTCTTC.